This note documents a single T cell receptor beta chain sequence. V lost 2 bases and J lost 4, with 8 bases in between. Looked up from germline, CDR1 is SGHVS and CDR2 is FQNEAQ. CDR3 length: 14 residues. The sample is drawn from a study of blood T cell repertoires in COVID-19. Recruits, aged roughly 18 to 100 years, lived in 24 US areas. TCRdb keeps only in-frame clones here, not all; method: immunoSEQ multiplex PCR. The table records about 200,000 clones, roughly nine tenths of them present only once. The source of this sequence is a woman aged 40 to 50 in a cohort exposed to, infected with or recovered from COVID-19 (not recorded which). Sequencing was performed on PBMCs or T cells enriched from blood (not recorded which). The rearrangement joins TRBV7-8 to TRBJ2-2; a possible D gene is TRBD1 (6 bases). As DNA, the CDR3 is TGTGCCAGCAGCTTAAACAGGGCCACCGGGGAGCTGTTTTTT. Translation: CASSLNRATGELFF.